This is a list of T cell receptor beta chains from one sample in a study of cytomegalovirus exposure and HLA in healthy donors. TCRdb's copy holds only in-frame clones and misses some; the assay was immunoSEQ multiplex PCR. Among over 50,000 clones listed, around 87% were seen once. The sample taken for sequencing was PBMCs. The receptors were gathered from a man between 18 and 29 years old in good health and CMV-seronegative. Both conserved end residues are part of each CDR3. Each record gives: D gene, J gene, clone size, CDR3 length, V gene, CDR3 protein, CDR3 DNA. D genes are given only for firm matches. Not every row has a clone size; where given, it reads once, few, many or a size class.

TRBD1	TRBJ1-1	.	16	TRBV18	CASSPVQGAVNTEAFF	TGTGCCAGCTCACCAGTACAGGGGGCAGTGAACACTGAAGCTTTCTTT
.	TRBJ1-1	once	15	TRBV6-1	CASTLEQVENTEAFF	TGTGCCAGCACTCTTGAACAGGTCGAGAACACTGAAGCTTTCTTT
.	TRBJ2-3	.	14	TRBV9	CASSVDGYTDTQYF	TGTGCCAGCAGCGTTGACGGGTACACAGATACGCAGTATTTT
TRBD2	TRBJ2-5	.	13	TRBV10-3	CAMGTSGEETQYF	TGTGCCATGGGGACTAGCGGGGAAGAGACCCAGTACTTC
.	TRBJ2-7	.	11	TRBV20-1	CSARSVNEQYF	TGCAGTGCTAGATCGGTAAACGAGCAGTACTTC
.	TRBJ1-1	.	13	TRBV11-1	CASSLGTGTEAFF	TGTGCCAGCAGCCTCGGGACTGGTACTGAAGCTTTCTTT
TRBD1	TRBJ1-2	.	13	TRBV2	CASETGGVYGYTF	TGTGCCAGTGAGACAGGGGGAGTATATGGCTACACCTTC
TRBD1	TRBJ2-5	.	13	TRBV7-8	CASFDRGRETQYF	TGTGCCAGCTTCGACAGGGGCCGAGAGACCCAGTACTTC
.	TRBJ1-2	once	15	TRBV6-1	CASRPQGPANYGYTF	TGTGCCAGCAGGCCACAGGGCCCAGCTAACTATGGCTACACCTTC
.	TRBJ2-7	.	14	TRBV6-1	CASLRTELSYEQYF	TGTGCCAGTCTCCGGACAGAACTTTCCTACGAGCAGTACTTC
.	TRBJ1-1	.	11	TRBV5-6	CASSLLLEAFF	TGTGCCAGCAGCTTGTTACTTGAAGCTTTCTTT
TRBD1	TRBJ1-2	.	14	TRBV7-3	CASSLGTGGDGYTF	TGTGCCAGCAGCTTAGGGACAGGGGGCGACGGCTACACCTTC
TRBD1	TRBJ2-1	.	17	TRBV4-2	CASSQAGGTGAYNEQFF	TGTGCCAGCAGCCAAGCGGGGGGGACAGGGGCCTACAATGAGCAGTTCTTC
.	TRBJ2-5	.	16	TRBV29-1	CSYAGSLGEFQETQYF	TGCAGTTATGCGGGGTCGTTGGGGGAATTCCAAGAGACCCAGTACTTC
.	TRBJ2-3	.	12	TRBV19	CASSLSTDTQYF	TGTGCCAGTTCCCTGAGCACAGATACGCAGTATTTT
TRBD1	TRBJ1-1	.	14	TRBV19	CASSVGQGNTEAFF	TGTGCCAGTAGTGTGGGACAGGGGAACACTGAAGCTTTCTTT
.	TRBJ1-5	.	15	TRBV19	CASSIEDRPNQPQHF	TGTGCCAGTAGTATAGAGGACAGACCTAATCAGCCCCAGCATTTT
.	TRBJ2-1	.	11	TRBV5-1	CASSFSNEQFF	TGCGCCAGCAGCTTTAGCAATGAGCAGTTCTTC
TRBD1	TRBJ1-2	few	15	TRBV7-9	CASSSGDSGRDGYTF	TGTGCCAGCAGCTCCGGGGACAGTGGGAGAGATGGCTACACCTTC
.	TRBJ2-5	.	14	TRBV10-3	CAISARHGGETQYF	TGTGCCATCAGTGCGCGCCATGGAGGAGAGACCCAGTACTTC
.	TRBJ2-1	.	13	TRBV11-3	CASSGGQYNEQFF	TGTGCCAGCAGCGGGGGCCAATACAATGAGCAGTTCTTC
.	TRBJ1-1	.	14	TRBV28	CASRRSGWVTEAFF	TGTGCCAGCAGACGATCAGGGTGGGTTACTGAAGCTTTCTTT
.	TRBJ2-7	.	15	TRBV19	CASSILREPSYEQYF	TGTGCCAGTAGTATCCTACGAGAGCCTTCCTACGAGCAGTACTTC
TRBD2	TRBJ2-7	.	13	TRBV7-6	CASSLGTSGAFLF	TGTGCCAGCAGCTTAGGGACTAGCGGGGCGTTCCTCTTC
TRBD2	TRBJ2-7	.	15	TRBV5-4	CASSLPGGPSYEQYF	TGTGCCAGCAGCTTGCCGGGGGGGCCTTCCTACGAGCAGTACTTC
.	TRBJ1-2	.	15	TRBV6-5	CASSYSTGQGKGYTF	TGTGCCAGCAGTTACTCGACCGGTCAGGGGAAGGGCTACACCTTC
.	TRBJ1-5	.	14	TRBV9	CASSPYLGDQPQHF	TGTGCCAGCAGCCCCTATTTGGGAGATCAGCCCCAGCATTTT
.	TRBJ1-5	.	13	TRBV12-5	CASGLVTGQPQHF	TGTGCTAGTGGTTTGGTAACAGGACAGCCCCAGCATTTT
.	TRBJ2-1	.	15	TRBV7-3	CASSLGPGSENEQFF	TGTGCCAGCAGCTTAGGGCCGGGAAGTGAGAATGAGCAGTTCTTC
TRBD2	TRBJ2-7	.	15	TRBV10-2	CASSPLAGRYYEQYF	TGCGCCAGCAGTCCGCTAGCGGGGCGCTACTACGAGCAGTACTTC
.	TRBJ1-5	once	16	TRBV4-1	CASSQLEDSLNQPQHF	TGCGCCAGCAGCCAATTAGAGGACAGCCTGAATCAGCCCCAGCATTTT